These 3 T cell receptor beta chains share one sample of origin, sequenced in a study of cytomegalovirus exposure and HLA in healthy donors. TCRdb's table, derived via immunoSEQ multiplex PCR, lists solely in-frame clones and lacks some. The sample carries some 190,000 clones, roughly 86% recorded once. Sequences were obtained from PBMCs. Receptors were obtained from a woman younger than 30 in good health and CMV-seronegative.

The J gene is TRBJ2-5, the V gene TRBV2; 9 bases match TRBD1. CDR1 and CDR2 from the germline V gene are SNHLY and FYNNEI. V dropped 3 bases and J dropped 0; count of bases not matched to a gene: 5. The CDR3 sequence is 16 residues long. This CDR3 is CASSEFDRGNQETQYF. In nucleotides, the CDR3 is TGTGCCAGCAGTGAGTTTGACAGGGGGAACCAAGAGACCCAGTACTTC.

V gene TRBV2 combines with J gene TRBJ2-5, with D possibly being TRBD1 (6 bases). Germline V lookup: CDR1 SNHLY, CDR2 FYNNEI. V was shortened by 5 bases and J by 1 base, with 14 bases between the two germline ends. The CDR3 totals 15 residues. The CDR3 DNA reads as TGTGCCAGCAGTCTCGATAGACAGGCCCAAGAGACCCAGTACTTC. Its translation is CASSLDRQAQETQYF.

This chain joins TRBV2 and TRBJ1-2; 8 bases are a match to TRBD1. The CDR3 sequence is 13 residues long. CDR1 SNHLY and CDR2 FYNNEI come from the germline V gene. Trimming removed 2 bases from V and 7 bases from J; junction bases left unmatched: 3. CDR3 DNA: TGTGCCAGCAGTGAACCCGGGACAGGTGGCTACACCTTC. This sequence encodes CASSEPGTGGYTF.